The 21 T cell receptor beta chains presented below share a single source sample, sequenced in a study of blood T cell repertoires in COVID-19. Produced via immunoSEQ multiplex PCR; TCRdb's table is partial and in-frame only. The table lists a few hundred thousand clones, around 85% of them singletons. The material sequenced was peripheral blood. The receptors shown here come from a woman aged 50 to 60 with active or convalescent COVID-19.

This clone came up a few times. This rearrangement joins TRBV12-1 to TRBJ2-4; the DNA was not compared with TRBD2, the D call given in the table. TRBV12-1 is an annotated pseudogene. The CDR3 sequence is 15 residues long. The CDR3 loop reads CASSFIPLLSVIQYF. The CDR3 coding sequence is TGTGCCAGCAGCTTTATACCATTGCTGAGCGTCATTCAGTACTTC.

This CDR3 reads CASSIQGQVGEKLFF. The CDR3 region has the DNA TGTGCCAGTAGTATACAGGGACAGGTGGGGGAAAAACTGTTTTTT. The chain recombines TRBV19 with TRBJ1-4; 8 bases match TRBD1. Trimming cost V 2 bases and J 8 bases; bases outside gene matches: 7. The CDR3 is made up of 15 amino acids. Germline lookup yields CDR1 LNHDA and CDR2 SQIVND (reference sequence).

This clone showed up just a few times. The genes are TRBV9 and TRBJ1-3, with TRBD1 identical over 7 bases. Unmatched junction bases numbered 4, after V lost 0 bases and J lost 1 base. Germline CDR1 reads SGDLS; CDR2 reads YYNGEE. The CDR3 has 16 amino acids. CDR3 sequence reads: CASSVVGGWSGNTIYF. In nucleotides, the CDR3 is TGTGCCAGCAGCGTAGTAGGGGGCTGGTCTGGAAACACCATATATTTT.

This clone appeared once. The CDR3 region has the DNA TGTGCCAGCACCGGTTCGCGGGTCACTGAAGCTTTCTTT. As protein: CASTGSRVTEAFF. V is TRBV5-4 and J is TRBJ1-1; D call uncertain. The length of the CDR3 is 13 residues. Trimming took off 6 bases at V and 4 bases at J, with 13 bases between the two ends. Germline-derived CDR1 and CDR2 are SGHNT and YYREEE (reference sequence).

This chain joins TRBV12-5 and TRBJ2-2, with D uncertain. V dropped 1 base and J dropped 6 bases, with 3 bases sitting between them. Looked up from germline, CDR1 is LGHNT and CDR2 is FRNRAP. The CDR3 consists of 12 residues. DNA of the CDR3: TGTGCTAGTGGTTTGGGCGCCGGGGAGCTGTTTTTT. Protein product: CASGLGAGELFF.

The CDR3 region has the DNA TGTGCCAGCAGCTCCGGGACTAGCGGGAACTCCTACAATGAGCAGTTCTTC. It codes for CASSSGTSGNSYNEQFF. The chain employs TRBV5-4 and TRBJ2-1; 13 bases map to TRBD2. The germline V gene has CDR1 SGHNT and CDR2 YYREEE (reference sequence). This CDR3 has 17 amino acids. Trimming took 3 bases from V and 0 from J; bases not matched to a gene: 3.

Only one count was recorded for this clone. The chain combines TRBV27 with TRBJ1-5; TRBD1 matches 9 bases. CDR1 and CDR2 from the germline V gene are MNHEY and SMNVEV (reference sequence). The CDR3 sequence is 16 residues long. The V gene end was trimmed by 6 bases and the J gene end by 1 base; junction bases not matched to a gene: 7. The CDR3 reads CASSPGTGPSNQPQHF. The CDR3 DNA reads as TGTGCCAGCAGCCCTGGGACAGGGCCCAGCAATCAGCCCCAGCATTTT.

This chain uses TRBV6-1 with TRBJ2-3; 8 positions match TRBD1. The CDR3 length is 17 residues. Germline V lookup: CDR1 MNHNS, CDR2 SASEGT. Trimming at V came to 4 bases and at J to 2 bases, leaving 11 bases not matched to a gene. The CDR3 loop reads CASSGTQGAFPTDTQYF. In nucleotides, the CDR3 is TGTGCCAGCAGTGGGACTCAGGGGGCTTTTCCCACAGATACGCAGTATTTT.

The chain joins TRBV23-1 to TRBJ1-2; tentative D call: TRBD1 (6 bases). TRBV23-1 is known as an ORF, though its function is uncertain. V shed 0 bases and J shed 7 bases, with 12 bases lying between them. This CDR3 spans 14 amino acids. The CDR3 coding sequence is TGCGCCAGCAGTCAATCGCAGGGGTCGGGTGGCTACACCTTC. Translation gives CASSQSQGSGGYTF.

The chain carries TRBV29-1 and TRBJ1-2; 9 bases align to TRBD1. Germline V CDR1 and CDR2: SQVTM, ANQGSEA. This CDR3 spans 13 amino acids. The V segment lost 7 bases and the J segment 2 bases; nucleotides outside the gene matches: 5. CDR3 sequence (DNA): TGCAGCGCGACGGGACAGGGAAACTATGGCTACACCTTC. The encoded protein is CSATGQGNYGYTF. Filled out from reference TRBV29-1 and TRBJ1-2, the complete variable domain reads SAVISQKPSRDICQRGTSLTIQCQVDSQVTMMFWYRQQPGQSLTLIATANQGSEATYESGFVIDKFPISRPNLTFSTLTVSNMSPEDSSIYLCSATGQGNYGYTFGSGTRLTVV.

Written as DNA, the CDR3 is TGTGCCAGCAGGCCAACAAGACAGGGTTCGGGTGGCTACACCTTC. Residues: CASRPTRQGSGGYTF. The chain carries TRBV11-2 and TRBJ1-2, with 7 bases lining up with TRBD1. Germline V gene data show CDR1 as SGHAT and CDR2 as FQNNGV. This CDR3 has 15 residues. V dropped 6 bases and J dropped 7; count of bases not matched to a gene: 14.

The rearrangement links TRBV3-1 (or the pseudogene TRBV3-2) to TRBJ1-2; a weak D match, TRBD1 (5 bases). CDR3 length: 15 amino acids. Trimming shortened V by 5 bases and J by 3 bases, and 16 bases separated the two germline ends. Germline lookup yields CDR1 LGHDT and CDR2 YNNKEL (reference sequence). CDR3 sequence: CASSSHYGGDYGYTF. CDR3 coding DNA: TGTGCCAGCAGCTCACATTACGGGGGGGACTATGGCTACACCTTC.

The chain has TRBV30 and TRBJ1-1; D remains ambiguous. Trimming pared 4 bases from V and 8 bases from J, leaving 14 bases between. Germline V gene data show CDR1 as GTSNPN and CDR2 as SVGIG (reference sequence). The CDR3 consists of 12 residues. The chain's CDR3 is CAWTSRIAEAFF. The CDR3 coding sequence is TGTGCCTGGACATCTAGGATCGCCGAAGCTTTCTTT.

V usage is TRBV27 and J usage is TRBJ2-3, with a tentative D call TRBD2 (7 bases). The germline V and J ends were trimmed by 3 bases and 3 bases, with 22 bases remaining between them. The CDR3 is made up of 18 amino acids. Germline V lookup: CDR1 MNHEY, CDR2 SMNVEV (reference sequence). The CDR3 loop reads CASSFLGGGSFRTDTQYF. Written as DNA, the CDR3 is TGTGCCAGCAGTTTCTTGGGGGGCGGGAGTTTTCGGACAGATACGCAGTATTTT.

This sequence joins TRBV29-1 and TRBJ2-1, with 7 bases identical to TRBD1. V was pared by 4 bases and J by 3 bases, with 6 bases of the junction left unmatched. The CDR3 runs 14 residues. Germline CDR1 reads SQVTM; CDR2 reads ANQGSEA. CDR3 protein: CSVGHQGVYNEQFF. The CDR3 region has the DNA TGCAGCGTTGGGCATCAGGGGGTCTACAATGAGCAGTTCTTC.

The genes are TRBV28 and TRBJ2-1; 8 nucleotides line up with TRBD1. Germline CDR1 reads MDHEN; CDR2 reads SYDVKM. The J segment lost 10 bases and the V segment lost 6 bases, leaving 8 bases of the junction unmatched. The length of the CDR3 is 13 residues. The CDR3 spells CASSQAGGGEQFF. The DNA for the CDR3 is TGTGCCAGCAGCCAGGCAGGGGGCGGAGAGCAGTTCTTC.

The rearrangement joins TRBV18 to TRBJ2-1; no clear D gene. Trimming removed 3 bases from V and 10 bases from J, with 10 bases in between. The CDR3 sequence is 12 residues long. In germline, CDR1 is KGHSH, CDR2 LQKENI. The CDR3 loop reads CASSPLAPEQFF. As DNA, the CDR3 is TGTGCCAGCTCACCCTTGGCCCCGGAGCAGTTCTTC.

This clone has only a few counts. The chain combines TRBV6-6 with TRBJ2-1; 8 bases line up with TRBD2. Trimming took 9 bases from V and 0 from J; bases not matched to a gene: 4. Germline CDR1 and CDR2: MNHNY and SVGAGI (reference sequence). The CDR3 is 14 residues long. The CDR3 sequence is CASLAGSSYNEQFF. DNA for the CDR3: TGTGCCAGTTTAGCGGGGAGCTCCTACAATGAGCAGTTCTTC.

The chain couples TRBV19 to TRBJ2-3; TRBD2 matches 12 bases. The CDR3 has 16 residues. Germline V gene sequence: CDR1 LNHDA, CDR2 SQIVND (reference sequence). The J segment lost 1 base and the V segment lost 4 bases, leaving 3 bases of the junction unmatched. The CDR3 here is CASSRTSGKRTDTQYF. The CDR3 DNA reads TGTGCCAGTAGTAGGACTAGCGGGAAACGCACAGATACGCAGTATTTT. The full variable domain, its missing parts supplied by reference TRBV19 and TRBJ2-3, is DGGITQSPKYLFRKEGQNVTLSCEQNLNHDAMYWYRQDPGQGLRLIYYSQIVNDFQKGDIAEGYSVSREKKESFPLTVTSAQKNPTAFYLCASSRTSGKRTDTQYFGPGTRLTVL.

V usage is TRBV13 and J usage is TRBJ1-1; D perhaps matches TRBD1 (6 bases). The germline V and J ends were trimmed by 6 bases and 1 base, with 21 bases remaining between them. Per germline, CDR1 PRHDT and CDR2 FYEKMQ (reference sequence). This CDR3 is built from 17 residues. CDR3 amino acids: CASRPLRNRDPNTEAFF. In nucleotides, the CDR3 is TGTGCCAGCAGGCCGTTGCGGAACAGGGATCCGAACACTGAAGCTTTCTTT.

This chain connects TRBV25-1 to TRBJ2-3; tentative D call: TRBD2 (6 bases). Germline CDR1 MGHDK, CDR2 SYGVNS. V lost 8 bases and J lost 4, with 16 bases in between. The CDR3 extends over 14 amino acids. CDR3 DNA: TGTGCCAGCGTTATGACCGGAGGGGCAGATACGCAGTATTTT. This codes for CASVMTGGADTQYF.